This TCR beta chain was captured in a study of T cells after yellow fever vaccination. From the 5' RACE reads, TCRdb called clonotypes with MiXCR, one entry per CDR3 protein. The sample consists of 25,000 to 35,000 distinct CDR3 sequences, roughly 6.1% of them appearing once. V trimming: 3 bases; J trimming: 7 bases; junction bases outside the gene matches: 14. There are 16 residues in the CDR3. Germline V CDR1 and CDR2: MNHNS, SASEGT. The gene calls are TRBV6-1 and TRBJ2-7; 8 bases are shared with TRBD1. The source of this sequence is a man aged 25 to 40 who received the YFV17D yellow fever vaccine. Specimen: PBMCs, either bulk or a sorted T-cell subset (CD4+, CD8+, memory, or dextramer-sorted; not recorded which), collected on the day of the yellow fever booster vaccination. The CDR3 protein is CASSDQPRDRRYEQYF. The CDR3 region has the DNA TGTGCCAGCAGTGACCAACCCAGGGACAGGAGATATGAGCAGTACTTC.